The 23 T cell receptor beta chains presented below share a single source sample, sequenced in a study of T-cell memory formation after mild COVID-19. TCRdb reprocessed the 5' RACE reads via MiXCR and lists one record per CDR3 protein. This table holds some 120,000 distinct CDR3 sequences, approximately 15% found once. The material sequenced was PBMCs or a T cell subset sorted from them (not recorded which). These receptors all come from a man younger than 35 who had mild COVID-19 (a few samples of this study predate the infection). Cell type and time point are not known.

This clonotype was detected only a few times. This chain connects TRBV5-1 to TRBJ1-4, with 9 bases matching TRBD1. Per germline, CDR1 SGHRS and CDR2 YFSETQ. J gave up 7 bases and V 9 bases, and 13 bases lay outside the gene matches. The CDR3 totals 15 residues. Here the CDR3 reads CATAVTGGASEKLFF. The CDR3 DNA reads as TGCGCCACCGCGGTAACAGGGGGCGCGTCTGAAAAACTGTTTTTT.

There are a few counts of this clonotype. This chain joins TRBV4-3 and TRBJ2-1; D unresolved. CDR3 length equals 16 residues. V was cut by 4 bases and J by 0 bases, with 13 bases left in between. CDR1 is LGHNA, CDR2 YSLEER, per germline. The CDR3 nucleotides are TGCGCCAGCAGCCCCTTTCACCAGAGCTCCTACAATGAGCAGTTCTTC. Residues: CASSPFHQSSYNEQFF.

This clonotype was detected only a few times. This chain joins TRBV25-1 and TRBJ1-2; the D is unclear. Germline V gene data show CDR1 as MGHDK and CDR2 as SYGVNS. The CDR3 extends over 14 amino acids. V lost 8 bases to trimming and J lost 4 bases, with 17 bases between them. CDR3 sequence (DNA): TGTGCCAGCCCCACCCCCCGGCAGGCCTATGGCTACACCTTC. This codes for CASPTPRQAYGYTF.

The V gene is TRBV6-5, the J gene TRBJ1-2; possibly TRBD1 for D (6 bases). This CDR3 spans 14 amino acids. V lost 8 bases and J lost 4, with 17 bases in between. Per the germline V gene, CDR1 is MNHEY and CDR2 is SVGAGI. The CDR3 DNA follows: TGTGCCAGCCGACGGCCAGGGGCAATCTATGGCTACACCTTC. Its translation is CASRRPGAIYGYTF.

V and J are TRBV19 and TRBJ1-1; unclear D gene. Germline lookup yields CDR1 LNHDA and CDR2 SQIVND (reference sequence). V was pared by 1 base and J by 5 bases, with 14 bases between. The CDR3 runs 15 residues. CDR3 sequence (DNA): TGTGCCAGTAGTATAGTGGCAGCGTTGGGAACTGAAGCTTTCTTT. Its protein is CASSIVAALGTEAFF. Based on the CDR3 plus reference TRBV19 and TRBJ1-1, the full variable domain is DGGITQSPKYLFRKEGQNVTLSCEQNLNHDAMYWYRQDPGQGLRLIYYSQIVNDFQKGDIAEGYSVSREKKESFPLTVTSAQKNPTAFYLCASSIVAALGTEAFFGQGTRLTVV.

This clonotype has only a few counts. The chain links TRBV20-1 to TRBJ2-3, with D possibly being TRBD2 (6 bases). Germline-derived CDR1 and CDR2 are DFQATT and SNEGSKA (reference sequence). The ends were cut back, 0 bases at V and 2 bases at J, with 15 bases in the middle. CDR3 length: 16 residues. The CDR3 loop is CSARDYGRGYTDTQYF. Here the CDR3 DNA reads TGCAGTGCTAGAGATTACGGGCGGGGCTACACAGATACGCAGTATTTT.

This clonotype has just one count. CDR3 region: CASSPQQGRTEAFF. In DNA form, the CDR3 reads TGTGCCAGCAGCCCCCAGCAGGGGAGGACTGAAGCTTTCTTT. The chain employs TRBV7-2 and TRBJ1-1; perhaps TRBD1 as D (6 bases). Trimming removed 5 bases at V and 5 bases at J, with 15 bases between. The CDR3 runs to 14 residues. Germline V CDR1 and CDR2: SGHTA, FQGNSA.

The genes are TRBV4-3 and TRBJ2-2, with TRBD2 identical over 10 bases. The germline gives CDR1 LGHNA, CDR2 YSLEER. The length of the CDR3 is 18 residues. The V gene end was trimmed by 4 bases and the J gene end by 3 bases; junction bases not matched to a gene: 11. The CDR3 loop is CASSRVLSGGADTGELFF. CDR3 coding DNA: TGCGCCAGCAGCCGGGTCCTGAGCGGGGGGGCCGACACCGGGGAGCTGTTTTTT.

The genes are TRBV5-5 and TRBJ2-1, with 9 bases fitting TRBD2. V gave up 0 bases and J gave up 2 bases; unmatched junction bases: 3. There are 16 residues in the CDR3. Germline values: CDR1 SGHKS, CDR2 YYEKEE (reference sequence). CDR3 sequence (DNA): TGTGCCAGCAGCTTGGTGGGCGGGGGGGCCTACAATGAGCAGTTCTTC. This translates into CASSLVGGGAYNEQFF.

The chain carries TRBV7-9 and TRBJ1-5, with a possible D match to TRBD1 (5 bases). CDR1 SEHNR and CDR2 FQNEAQ come from the germline V gene (reference sequence). V lost 0 bases, J lost 0 bases, and 21 bases lay in between. This CDR3 spans 20 amino acids. This CDR3 reads CASSLARHGRRTPSNQPQHF. The DNA of the CDR3 is TGTGCCAGCAGCTTAGCGCGTCATGGACGGAGGACACCTAGCAATCAGCCCCAGCATTTT. The whole variable domain, remainder taken from reference TRBV7-9 and TRBJ1-5, is DTGVSQNPRHKITKRGQNVTFRCDPISEHNRLYWYRQTLGQGPEFLTYFQNEAQLEKSRLLSDRFSAERPKGSFSTLEIQRTEQGDSAMYLCASSLARHGRRTPSNQPQHFGDGTRLSIL.

The chain combines TRBV29-1 with TRBJ1-6; a possible D gene is TRBD1 (6 bases). The CDR3 is 13 residues long. The V end lost 6 bases, the J end lost 4 bases, and 10 bases lay between the germline ends. Germline CDR1 and CDR2: SQVTM and ANQGSEA. In nucleotides, the CDR3 is TGCAGCGTCGAAACAGGGTATAATTCACCCCTCCACTTT. Translated: CSVETGYNSPLHF.

The rearrangement joins TRBV6-2 or TRBV6-3 to TRBJ1-6, with D perhaps TRBD1 (5 bases). Looked up from germline, CDR1 is MNHEY and CDR2 is SVGEGT. V lost 1 base and J 9 bases, leaving 19 bases between the germline ends. The CDR3 loop spans 17 amino acids. CDR3 nucleotide sequence: TGTGCCAGCAGTTACTGGGGGGACCGACTGGGTGGTTCACCCCTCCACTTT. It translates to CASSYWGDRLGGSPLHF.

This chain uses TRBV6-2 or TRBV6-3 with TRBJ2-1; D might be TRBD2 (7 bases). The germline V and J ends were trimmed by 2 bases and 0 bases, with 14 bases remaining between them. Germline values: CDR1 MNHEY, CDR2 SVGEGT. The CDR3 totals 17 residues. In DNA, the CDR3 is TGTGCCAGCAGTTACGGCGGGGGCCTGAGCTCCTACAATGAGCAGTTCTTC. This sequence encodes CASSYGGGLSSYNEQFF.

This chain joins TRBV7-2 and TRBJ2-3; TRBD1 is a possible D gene (6 bases). Germline loops: CDR1 SGHTA, CDR2 FQGNSA. V lost 5 bases to trimming and J lost 0 bases, with 9 bases between them. CDR3 length: 14 residues. Here the CDR3 reads CASSRDRSTDTQYF. CDR3 DNA: TGTGCCAGCAGCCGAGACAGGAGCACAGATACGCAGTATTTT.

The chain carries TRBV6-5 and TRBJ1-1; 8 bases agree with TRBD1. Germline assignment: CDR1 MNHEY and CDR2 SVGAGI. Losses at the gene ends were 0 bases for V and 1 base for J; bases not matched to a gene: 4. This CDR3 region has 16 residues. CDR3 DNA: TGTGCCAGCAGTTACTCGCCCGGACAGGGGAACACTGAAGCTTTCTTT. It codes for CASSYSPGQGNTEAFF.

This clonotype was counted a few times. This sequence joins TRBV5-1 and TRBJ2-3; the D gene could be TRBD1 or TRBD2 (5 bases each). In germline, CDR1 is SGHRS, CDR2 YFSETQ. V lost 4 bases to trimming and J lost 9 bases, with 21 bases between them. The CDR3 length is 15 residues. CDR3 amino acids: CASSLGTIPISTQYF. The DNA of the CDR3 is TGCGCCAGCAGCCTCGGGACCATACCGATTAGCACGCAGTATTTT.

This clonotype was seen more than once but under ten times. V gene TRBV7-2 combines with J gene TRBJ2-5; 7 bases fit TRBD2. Looked up from germline, CDR1 is SGHTA and CDR2 is FQGNSA. J gave up 1 base and V 5 bases, and 10 bases lay outside the gene matches. This CDR3 is 16 amino acids long. This chain's CDR3 is CASSRRASGLQETQYF. The CDR3 DNA reads as TGTGCCAGCAGCCGTAGGGCTAGCGGACTCCAAGAGACCCAGTACTTC.

This clonotype was counted a few times. This chain uses TRBV3-1 with TRBJ2-5; no clear D gene. Deletions cut 1 base from V and 1 base from J, with 7 bases between. CDR1 and CDR2 from the germline V gene are LGHDT and YNNKEL (reference sequence). The CDR3 contains 14 residues. The CDR3 region is CASSQVHSQETQYF. In DNA form, the CDR3 reads TGTGCCAGCAGCCAAGTACACAGCCAAGAGACCCAGTACTTC.

This clonotype was counted ten times or more. As DNA, the CDR3 is TGTGCCAGCAGTTTTTCCCGCGATCCTGAAAAACTGTTTTTT. Translation gives CASSFSRDPEKLFF. This rearrangement joins TRBV27 to TRBJ1-4; D remains ambiguous. Trimming took 3 bases from V and 7 from J, leaving 12 bases between them. The CDR3 length is 14 residues. The germline CDR1 and CDR2 sequences are MNHEY and SMNVEV (reference sequence).

This clonotype was seen a handful of times. The CDR3, as DNA: TGTGCCAGCAGTTGGGGGAAGCTGGACAGGGAGCAGTACTTC. Protein product: CASSWGKLDREQYF. The chain joins TRBV12-3 or TRBV12-4 to TRBJ2-7, with 7 bases that match TRBD1. The V segment lost 4 bases and the J segment 7 bases; nucleotides outside the gene matches: 10. This CDR3 is built from 14 residues.

This clonotype came up a few times. The CDR3: CASSFRDRAREQYF. The DNA for the CDR3 is TGTGCCAGCAGTTTCCGGGACAGGGCGCGCGAGCAGTACTTC. The rearrangement links TRBV12-3 or TRBV12-4 to TRBJ2-7, with 9 bases lining up with TRBD1. There are 14 residues in the CDR3. The junction had 6 bases not matched to a gene; V was cut back by 3 bases and J by 6 bases.

The chain couples TRBV5-4 to TRBJ2-3, with D unresolved. The CDR3 runs 13 residues. Trimming left V 2 bases short and J 2 bases short, with 6 bases between. Germline CDR1 is SGHNT and CDR2 is YYREEE (reference sequence). The CDR3 spells CASSFDNTDTQYF. In DNA form, the CDR3 reads TGTGCCAGCAGCTTTGACAACACAGATACGCAGTATTTT.

The rearrangement uses TRBV12-3 or TRBV12-4 and TRBJ2-3; no clear D. Trimming shortened V by 5 bases and J by 1 base, and 10 bases separated the two germline ends. This CDR3 is built from 14 residues. The CDR3 is CASSRSQGTDTQYF. For the CDR3, the DNA is TGTGCCAGCAGTCGGAGTCAGGGCACAGATACGCAGTATTTT.